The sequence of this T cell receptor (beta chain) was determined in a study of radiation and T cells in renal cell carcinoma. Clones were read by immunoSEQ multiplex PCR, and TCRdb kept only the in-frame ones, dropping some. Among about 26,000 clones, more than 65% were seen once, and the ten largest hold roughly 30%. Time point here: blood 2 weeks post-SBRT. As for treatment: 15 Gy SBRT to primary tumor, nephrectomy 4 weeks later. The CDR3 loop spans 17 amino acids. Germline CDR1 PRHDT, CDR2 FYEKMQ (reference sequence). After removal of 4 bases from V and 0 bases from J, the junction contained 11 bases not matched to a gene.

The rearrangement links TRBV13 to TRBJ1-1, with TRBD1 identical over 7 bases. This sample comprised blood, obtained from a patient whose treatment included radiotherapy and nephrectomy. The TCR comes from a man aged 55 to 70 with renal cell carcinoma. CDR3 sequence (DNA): TGTGCCAGCAGCTACGACAGGGTTACCGCGGTGAACACTGAAGCTTTCTTT. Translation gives CASSYDRVTAVNTEAFF.